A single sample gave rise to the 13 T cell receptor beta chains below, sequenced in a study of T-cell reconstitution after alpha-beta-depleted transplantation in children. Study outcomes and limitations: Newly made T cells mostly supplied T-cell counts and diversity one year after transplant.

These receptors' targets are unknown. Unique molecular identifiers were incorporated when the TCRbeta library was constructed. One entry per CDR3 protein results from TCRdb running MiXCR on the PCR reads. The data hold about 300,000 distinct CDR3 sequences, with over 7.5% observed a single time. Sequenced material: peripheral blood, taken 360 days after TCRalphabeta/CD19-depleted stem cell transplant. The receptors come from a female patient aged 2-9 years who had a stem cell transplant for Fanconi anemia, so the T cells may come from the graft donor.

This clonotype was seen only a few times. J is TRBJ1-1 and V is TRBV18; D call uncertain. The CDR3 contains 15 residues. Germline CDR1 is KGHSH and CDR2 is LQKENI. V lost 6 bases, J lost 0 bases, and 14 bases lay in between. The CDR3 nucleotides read TGTGCCAGCTCGGGAGGCAGGCCCTTGAACACTGAAGCTTTCTTT. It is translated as CASSGGRPLNTEAFF.

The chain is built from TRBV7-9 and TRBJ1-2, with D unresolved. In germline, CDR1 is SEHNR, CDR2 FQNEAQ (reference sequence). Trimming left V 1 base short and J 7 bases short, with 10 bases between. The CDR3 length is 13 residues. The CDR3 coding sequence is TGTGCCAGCAGCTTAGGTGGGGAGAGTGGCTACACCTTC. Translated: CASSLGGESGYTF.

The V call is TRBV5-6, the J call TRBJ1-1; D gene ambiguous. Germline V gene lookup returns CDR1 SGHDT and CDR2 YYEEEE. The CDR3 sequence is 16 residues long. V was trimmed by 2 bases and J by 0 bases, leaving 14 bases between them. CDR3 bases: TGTGCCAGCAGCTTTCGCGTCAGTCGAATGAACACTGAAGCTTTCTTT. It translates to CASSFRVSRMNTEAFF.

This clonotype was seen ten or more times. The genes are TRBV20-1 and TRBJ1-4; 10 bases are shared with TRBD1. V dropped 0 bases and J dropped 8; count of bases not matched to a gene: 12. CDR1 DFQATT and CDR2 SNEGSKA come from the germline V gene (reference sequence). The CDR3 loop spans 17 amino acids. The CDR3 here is CSARDPTGTGDGEKLFF. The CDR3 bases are TGCAGTGCTAGAGATCCTACCGGGACAGGGGATGGAGAAAAACTGTTTTTT.

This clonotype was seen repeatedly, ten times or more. CDR3 sequence: CASSSNPGQTGGGELFF. CDR3 bases: TGTGCCAGCAGCTCCAATCCGGGACAGACGGGAGGCGGGGAGCTGTTTTTT. V gene TRBV13 combines with J gene TRBJ2-2; tentatively, D is TRBD1 or TRBD2 (7 bases each). CDR3 length: 17 residues. Looked up from germline, CDR1 is PRHDT and CDR2 is FYEKMQ (reference sequence). The germline V and J ends were trimmed by 4 bases and 7 bases, with 22 bases remaining between them.

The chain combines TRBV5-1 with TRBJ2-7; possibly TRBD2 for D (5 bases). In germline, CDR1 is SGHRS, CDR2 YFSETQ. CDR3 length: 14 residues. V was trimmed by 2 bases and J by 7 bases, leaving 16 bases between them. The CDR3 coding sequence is TGCGCCAGCAGCTTTGACGGAGGTTCGAGGGAGCAGTACTTC. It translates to CASSFDGGSREQYF.

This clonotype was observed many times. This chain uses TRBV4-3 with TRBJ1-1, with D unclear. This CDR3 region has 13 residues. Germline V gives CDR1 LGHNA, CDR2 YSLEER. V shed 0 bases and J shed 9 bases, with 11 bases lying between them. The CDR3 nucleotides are TGCGCCAGCAGCCAAGAGCACAACTTAAAAGCTTTCTTT. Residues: CASSQEHNLKAFF.

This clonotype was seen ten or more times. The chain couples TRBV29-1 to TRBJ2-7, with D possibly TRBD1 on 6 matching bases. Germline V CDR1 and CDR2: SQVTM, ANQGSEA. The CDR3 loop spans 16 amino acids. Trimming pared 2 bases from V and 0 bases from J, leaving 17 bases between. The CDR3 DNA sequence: TGCAGCGTTGAATATTTGAGGCAGGGGAGCTCCTACGAGCAGTACTTC. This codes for CSVEYLRQGSSYEQYF.

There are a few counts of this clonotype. The CDR3 DNA sequence: TGTGCCAGCAGCTTAGCCGGTTTGGGTGCCGAGCAGTACTTC. Protein: CASSLAGLGAEQYF. V is TRBV11-1 and J is TRBJ2-7; D uncertain. The CDR3 has 14 amino acids. Looked up from germline, CDR1 is SGHAT and CDR2 is FQDESV (reference sequence). Deletions cut 0 bases from V and 6 bases from J, with 12 bases between.

CDR3 loop: CASSLTGTITDTQYF. CDR3 coding DNA: TGTGCCAGCAGCTTAACAGGGACTATCACAGATACGCAGTATTTT. This rearrangement joins TRBV7-9 to TRBJ2-3; weak D call: TRBD2 (7 bases). The CDR3 totals 15 residues. CDR1 SEHNR and CDR2 FQNEAQ come from the germline V gene (reference sequence). The V end lost 2 bases, the J end lost 2 bases, and 11 bases lay between the germline ends.

The chain's CDR3 is CASSWTGVLNTEAFF. CDR3 coding DNA: TGTGCCAGCAGCTGGACAGGGGTACTGAACACTGAAGCTTTCTTT. This chain links TRBV11-1 with TRBJ1-1, with 9 bases lining up with TRBD1. The CDR3 contains 15 residues. V lost 4 bases, J lost 0 bases, and 3 bases stayed unmatched. CDR1 SGHAT and CDR2 FQDESV come from the germline V gene (reference sequence).

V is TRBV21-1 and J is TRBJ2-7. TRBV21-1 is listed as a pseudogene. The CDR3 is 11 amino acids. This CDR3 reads CASFQVYEQYF. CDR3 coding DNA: TGTGCCAGCTTCCAGGTCTACGAGCAGTACTTC.

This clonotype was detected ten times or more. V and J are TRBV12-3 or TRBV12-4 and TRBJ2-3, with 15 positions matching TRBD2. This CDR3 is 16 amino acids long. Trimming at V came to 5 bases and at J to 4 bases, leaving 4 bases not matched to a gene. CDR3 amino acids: CASSPRTSGGADTQYF. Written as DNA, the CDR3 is TGTGCCAGCAGTCCCCGGACTAGCGGGGGGGCAGATACGCAGTATTTT.